What follows are 5 T cell receptor beta chains derived from one specimen sequenced in a study of human T cells and chemical hapten exposure. Using its own MiXCR run on the RACE reads, TCRdb lists one record per CDR3 protein. The table has about 290,000 distinct CDR3 sequences, approximately 7.5% seen once. Time point described: pre-sensitization, week 0. The treatment is: therapeutic diphenylcyclopropenone sensitization with weekly scalp DPC. Here the sequenced sample was whole blood, taken in connection with sensitization to the hapten diphenylcyclopropenone (DPC). Source of these receptors: a man in his late teens or twenties with alopecia areata. Some clones in this sample may be carry-over from other donors' samples.

In its sample, this clonotype was seen many times. V and J are TRBV7-9 and TRBJ1-1; no clear D. CDR1 and CDR2 (germline): SEHNR, FQNEAQ (reference sequence). The V end was cut by 5 bases, the J end by 8 bases, with 18 bases between. CDR3 length: 14 residues. The CDR3 region is CASSPPLGRWEAFF. The CDR3 DNA reads TGTGCCAGCAGCCCCCCTTTGGGGAGATGGGAAGCTTTCTTT.

This clonotype was counted a few times. V and J are TRBV29-1 and TRBJ1-2, with a tentative D call TRBD1 (5 bases). The V gene's germline CDR1 is SQVTM and CDR2 ANQGSEA. Trimming stripped 4 bases from V and 0 bases from J, with 6 bases between. CDR3 size: 12 residues. CDR3 region: CSVVTANYGYTF. The CDR3 DNA reads as TGCAGCGTTGTGACAGCTAACTATGGCTACACCTTC.

V is TRBV5-1 and J is TRBJ2-7, with D perhaps TRBD1 or TRBD2 (5 bases each). This CDR3 comprises 14 residues. Germline V gives CDR1 SGHRS, CDR2 YFSETQ. V was cut by 7 bases and J by 0 bases, with 14 bases left in between. In DNA form, the CDR3 reads TGCGCCAGCTCCCGGGACGGGGACTCCTACGAGCAGTACTTC. Amino acid sequence: CASSRDGDSYEQYF.

This clonotype has at least ten counts. The V and J genes are TRBV2 and TRBJ2-3; D ambiguous. Trimming removed 7 bases at V and 3 bases at J, with 14 bases between. This CDR3 region has 14 residues. The germline gives CDR1 SNHLY, CDR2 FYNNEI. CDR3 DNA sequence: TGTGCCAGCACCGGACCGGGCAGGACAGATACGCAGTATTTT. Its protein is CASTGPGRTDTQYF.

As DNA, the CDR3 is TGTGCCAGCAGCCGGCAATTGGAGACCCAGTACTTC. Its translation: CASSRQLETQYF. V is TRBV14 and J is TRBJ2-5; D is unclear. This CDR3 contains 12 residues. V lost 4 bases and J lost 5, with 8 bases in between. Germline V gene lookup returns CDR1 SGHDN and CDR2 FVKESK.